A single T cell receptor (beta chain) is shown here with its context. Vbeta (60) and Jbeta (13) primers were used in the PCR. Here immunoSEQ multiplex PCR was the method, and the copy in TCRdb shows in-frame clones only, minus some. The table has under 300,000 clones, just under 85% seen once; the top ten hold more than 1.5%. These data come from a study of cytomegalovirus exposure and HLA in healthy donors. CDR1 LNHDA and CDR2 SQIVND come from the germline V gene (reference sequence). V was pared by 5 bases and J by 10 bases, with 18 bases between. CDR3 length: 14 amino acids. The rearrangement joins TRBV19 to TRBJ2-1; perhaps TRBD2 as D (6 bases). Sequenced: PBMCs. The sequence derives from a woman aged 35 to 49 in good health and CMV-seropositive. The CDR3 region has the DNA TGTGCCAGTAGTCCCCCATACCTGCTAGCGGAGCAGTTCTTC. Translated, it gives CASSPPYLLAEQFF.